This T cell receptor beta chain was identified in a study of T cell clones after liver transplantation. About the study: TCRbeta sequencing after a pre-transplant mixed lymphocyte reaction identified graft-donor-reactive clones, later tracked in post-transplant blood. Whole-study findings and limits: Rather than being deleted, graft donor-reactive T cells may have moved into the graft.

Only in-frame clones appear in the TCRdb table, and some are missing; sequencing was by immunoSEQ multiplex PCR. The data show about 100,000 clones, about 81% seen once. Germline values: CDR1 SGHTA, CDR2 FQGNSA. The CDR3 is 15 amino acids. The ends were cut back, 1 base at V and 5 bases at J, with 12 bases in the middle. As concerns this clone: The antigen remains unidentified.

The TCR sequence derives from a human donor who received a liver transplant. The chain couples TRBV7-2 to TRBJ1-5; tentatively, D is TRBD1 (6 bases). The material sequenced was CD4+ T cells from blood, taken before liver transplant. The CDR3 is CASSLDRAPYQPQHF. In nucleotides, the CDR3 is TGTGCCAGCAGCTTAGACAGGGCTCCCTATCAGCCCCAGCATTTT.